A single TCR beta chain is shown here with its context. The CDR3 totals 13 residues. CDR1 is MNHEY and CDR2 is SMNVEV in the germline V gene (reference sequence). The ends were cut back, 6 bases at V and 3 bases at J, with 9 bases in the middle. This entry is derived from a study of CD8 T cell repertoires and HIV-1 epitope variants. On the study more broadly: Controls were a CMV, EBV and flu peptide pool, Ebola AY9 negative control, and no-peptide well. An approximately 11-day culture received IL-2, IL-7 and IL-15 on days 3 and 7. Equal numbers of autologous T cell-negative cells presented antigen to enriched T cells.

Repertoires were generated with immunoSEQ multiplex PCR, while TCRdb's copy carries only in-frame clones and drops some. The table records over 90,000 clones, roughly 77% of them present only once. The clonotype originates from a male donor with HIV. J is TRBJ2-1 and V is TRBV27; D not certain. The specimen sequenced was uncultured baseline CD8+ T cells from peripheral blood mononuclear cells (PBMCs). The chain's CDR3 is CASRSLGYNEQFF. The CDR3 DNA reads TGTGCCAGCAGGAGTCTGGGCTACAATGAGCAGTTCTTC.